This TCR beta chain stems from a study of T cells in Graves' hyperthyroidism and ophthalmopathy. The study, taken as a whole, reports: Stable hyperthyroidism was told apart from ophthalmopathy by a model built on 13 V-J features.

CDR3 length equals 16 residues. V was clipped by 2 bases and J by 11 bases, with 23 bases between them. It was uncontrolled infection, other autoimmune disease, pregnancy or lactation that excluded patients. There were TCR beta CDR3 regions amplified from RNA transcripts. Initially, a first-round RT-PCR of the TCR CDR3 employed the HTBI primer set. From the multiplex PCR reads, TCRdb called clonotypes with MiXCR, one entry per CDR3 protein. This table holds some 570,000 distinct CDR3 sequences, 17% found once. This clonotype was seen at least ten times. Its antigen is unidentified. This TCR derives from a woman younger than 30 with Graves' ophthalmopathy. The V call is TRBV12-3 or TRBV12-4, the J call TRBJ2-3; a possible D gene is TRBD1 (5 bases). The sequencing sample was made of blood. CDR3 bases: TGTGCCAGCAGTTTAACCGACCCCGGTGGTACAGGCGGGCAGTATTTT. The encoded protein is CASSLTDPGGTGGQYF.